This T cell receptor beta chain was obtained from a study of CD8+CD57+ T cells in acquired aplastic anemia. Study as a whole: Mean yield of DNA from sorted CD4+ and CD8+ cells was approximately 3 ug. Healthy donors had, on average, roughly 10 million reads for their CD4+ cells.

CDR1 is SGHRS and CDR2 is YFSETQ in the germline V gene. The CDR3 is 13 amino acids. A note on this clonotype: No antigen is known for it. A read error may produce the germline difference seen at one junction end.

Genomic DNA constituted the template upon which TCR beta VDJ and CDR3 profiling was performed. Using its own MiXCR run on the reads, TCRdb lists one record per CDR3 protein. This table holds about 220,000 distinct CDR3 sequences, approximately 35% found once. Study outcomes and limitations: A set of 25 to 35 CD8+ CDR3 sequences was shared between patients and controls, and these sequences appeared highly expressed in patients.

The sample consisted of sorted CD4+, CD8+, or CD8+CD57+ T cells (not recorded which) from PBMCs. The chain employs TRBV5-1 and TRBJ1-1; maybe TRBD1 (5 bases). This receptor was taken from a human donor in good health, serving as a control. CDR3 DNA sequence: TGCGCCAACAGCGGGACGGGGAACACTGAAGCTTTCTTT. This codes for CANSGTGNTEAFF. Supplemented by reference TRBV5-1 and TRBJ1-1, the full variable domain reads KAGVTQTPRYLIKTRGQQVTLSCSPISGHRSVSWYQQTPGQGLQFLFEYFSETQRNKGNFPGRFSGRQFSNSRSEMNVSTLELGDSALYLCANSGTGNTEAFFGQGTRLTVV.